The 29 T cell receptor beta chains below all came from one sample that was sequenced in a study of long-term antiretroviral therapy in people with HIV. Runs used v3.0 of the immunoSEQ assay and were done at survey level. Some clones are missing from TCRdb's copy, which holds only in-frame ones; the method was immunoSEQ multiplex PCR. The sample records tens of thousands of clones, roughly 84% being singletons. Specimen: unsorted PBMCs, collected 1.3 years after starting antiretroviral therapy. The receptor set was obtained from a man in his 60s with HIV.

The V gene is TRBV27, the J gene TRBJ2-5; D may be TRBD2 (5 bases). Germline V gene sequence: CDR1 MNHEY, CDR2 SMNVEV (reference sequence). V lost 1 base, J lost 4 bases, and 16 bases lay in between. CDR3 length equals 16 residues. The CDR3 nucleotides read TGTGCCAGCAGTTTATGGGCCGGGGAAGAGGGAGAGACCCAGTACTTC. Amino acids: CASSLWAGEEGETQYF.

V gene TRBV7-2 combines with J gene TRBJ2-1; 10 nucleotides line up with TRBD2. The trim removed 6 bases at V and 9 bases at J, leaving 14 bases unmatched. The CDR3 is 16 amino acids. Germline V CDR1 and CDR2: SGHTA, FQGNSA. CDR3 in amino acids: CASRVRTSGMGGEQFF. CDR3 DNA: TGTGCCAGCAGAGTTAGGACTAGCGGTATGGGCGGTGAGCAGTTCTTC.

There are a few counts of this clone. The genes are TRBV6-1 and TRBJ2-3; possible D gene TRBD2, 5 bases. Germline values: CDR1 MNHNS, CDR2 SASEGT. Trimming shortened V by 3 bases and J by 6 bases, and 13 bases separated the two germline ends. The CDR3 runs 14 residues. The CDR3 bases are TGTGCCAGCAGTGAGGACTGGACTGATGATACGCAGTATTTT. It codes for CASSEDWTDDTQYF.

This clone was counted a few times. The gene calls are TRBV6-1 and TRBJ1-5, with D possibly being TRBD1 (5 bases). The germline CDR1 and CDR2 sequences are MNHNS and SASEGT. Trimming took 1 base from V and 2 from J, leaving 9 bases between them. CDR3 size: 15 residues. Here the CDR3 reads CASSEGQGGNQPQHF. CDR3 in DNA: TGTGCCAGCAGTGAAGGGCAGGGAGGCAATCAGCCCCAGCATTTT.

The chain is built from TRBV7-8 and TRBJ1-6, with D unresolved. The V and J ends lost 5 bases and 10 bases respectively, with 21 bases between them. Germline CDR1 is SGHVS and CDR2 is FQNEAQ. CDR3 length: 16 amino acids. The CDR3 sequence: CASSRNEGRLQSPLHF. The CDR3 DNA reads as TGTGCCAGCAGCCGCAATGAAGGGAGGCTTCAATCACCCCTCCACTTT.

The V call is TRBV4-1, the J call TRBJ2-5, with 12 bases aligning to TRBD1. V shed 3 bases and J 5 bases; nucleotides not matched to a gene: 7. The CDR3 extends over 16 amino acids. Per the germline V gene, CDR1 is MGHRA and CDR2 is YSYEKL. This chain's CDR3 is CASSHGTGGFGETQYF. In nucleotides, the CDR3 is TGCGCCAGCAGCCACGGGACAGGGGGCTTTGGGGAGACCCAGTACTTC.

The rearrangement joins TRBV7-8 to TRBJ2-7; D is perhaps TRBD2 (6 bases). Trimming took 5 bases from V and 7 from J, leaving 18 bases between them. Per germline, CDR1 SGHVS and CDR2 FQNEAQ. The CDR3 is made up of 14 amino acids. CDR3: CASSPGTGSWEQYF. In nucleotides, the CDR3 is TGTGCCAGCAGCCCCGGGACTGGTTCTTGGGAGCAGTACTTC.

This clone was observed a few times. V is TRBV18 and J is TRBJ2-7; D perhaps matches TRBD2 (5 bases). The germline V gene encodes CDR1 KGHSH and CDR2 LQKENI. Between the trimmed V and J ends, which lost 2 bases and 2 bases, there was a span of 16 bases. The CDR3 has 16 residues. Written as DNA, the CDR3 is TGTGCCAGCTCACCAAGAGATCTCAGCGGAGCCTACGAGCAGTACTTC. As protein: CASSPRDLSGAYEQYF.

The table lists this clone with a few counts. DNA of the CDR3: TGTGCCAGCAGCAACAGACTAGCGGTATATACGAACACCGGGGAGCTGTTTTTT. It encodes CASSNRLAVYTNTGELFF. The chain recombines TRBV11-2 with TRBJ2-2; 9 nucleotides align to TRBD2. This CDR3 is built from 18 residues. Germline assignment: CDR1 SGHAT and CDR2 FQNNGV. V dropped 5 bases and J dropped 0; count of bases not matched to a gene: 10.

This clone was detected only a few times. The V gene is TRBV27, the J gene TRBJ1-2; possibly TRBD1 for D (6 bases). The CDR3 loop spans 13 amino acids. The germline V and J ends were trimmed by 9 bases and 4 bases, with 15 bases remaining between them. Germline loops: CDR1 MNHEY, CDR2 SMNVEV (reference sequence). The DNA of the CDR3 is TGTGCCAGTAAAAGGACAGACAGCTATGGCTACACCTTC. Protein product: CASKRTDSYGYTF.

The rearrangement uses TRBV7-9 and TRBJ1-2; no reliable D call. The CDR3 loop spans 14 amino acids. Germline assignment: CDR1 SEHNR and CDR2 FQNEAQ (reference sequence). The ends were cut back, 7 bases at V and 8 bases at J, with 20 bases in the middle. This CDR3 is CASTGVPWTWGYTF. CDR3 bases: TGTGCCAGCACCGGCGTCCCGTGGACCTGGGGCTACACCTTC. The whole variable domain, filled in from reference TRBV7-9 and TRBJ1-2, reads DTGVSQNPRHKITKRGQNVTFRCDPISEHNRLYWYRQTLGQGPEFLTYFQNEAQLEKSRLLSDRFSAERPKGSFSTLEIQRTEQGDSAMYLCASTGVPWTWGYTFGSGTRLTVV.

The gene calls are TRBV6-6 and TRBJ1-2, with TRBD1 identical over 10 bases. V lost 6 bases and J lost 6; bases outside the gene matches: 10. Looked up from germline, CDR1 is MNHNY and CDR2 is SVGAGI (reference sequence). The length of the CDR3 is 15 residues. The CDR3 nucleotides read TGTGCCAGCAGCCCCGACAGGGGGCACCAGCATGGCTACACCTTC. Protein: CASSPDRGHQHGYTF.

V and J are TRBV29-1 and TRBJ1-3; D may be TRBD1 (5 bases). V was trimmed by 4 bases and J by 0 bases, leaving 16 bases between them. This CDR3 region has 16 residues. Germline CDR1 SQVTM, CDR2 ANQGSEA. CDR3 sequence: CSVAGDRTGSGNTIYF. Written as DNA, the CDR3 is TGCAGCGTTGCGGGGGATAGGACGGGCTCTGGAAACACCATATATTTT.

The rearrangement uses TRBV5-1 and TRBJ1-1; TRBD1 aligns across 8 bases. Germline V CDR1 and CDR2: SGHRS, YFSETQ. This CDR3 comprises 14 residues. After removal of 4 bases from V and 1 base from J, the junction contained 3 bases not matched to a gene. DNA of the CDR3: TGCGCCAGCAGCCCGGACAGGGCGAACACTGAAGCTTTCTTT. Translated: CASSPDRANTEAFF.

V and J are TRBV5-1 and TRBJ2-2; D not certain. V dropped 0 bases and J dropped 7 bases, with 10 bases sitting between them. The CDR3 has 14 residues. Germline V gene sequence: CDR1 SGHRS, CDR2 YFSETQ. The CDR3 nucleotides are TGCGCCAGCAGCTTGGCTGTTGGCAGCGGGGAGCTGTTTTTT. This encodes CASSLAVGSGELFF. The full variable domain, with the rest looked up from reference TRBV5-1 and TRBJ2-2, is KAGVTQTPRYLIKTRGQQVTLSCSPISGHRSVSWYQQTPGQGLQFLFEYFSETQRNKGNFPGRFSGRQFSNSRSEMNVSTLELGDSALYLCASSLAVGSGELFFGEGSRLTVL.

This clone was seen only once. The chain combines TRBV14 with TRBJ1-1; no reliable D call. V was trimmed by 3 bases and J by 1 base, leaving 12 bases between them. There are 15 residues in the CDR3. In germline, CDR1 is SGHDN, CDR2 FVKESK. CDR3 in DNA: TGTGCCAGCAGCCACGGCTTAGGGCCGAACACTGAAGCTTTCTTT. The encoded protein is CASSHGLGPNTEAFF.

The V gene is TRBV4-3, the J gene TRBJ2-1; D perhaps matches TRBD2 (7 bases). Germline CDR1 LGHNA, CDR2 YSLEER. The CDR3 consists of 18 residues. Trimming shortened V by 0 bases and J by 4 bases, and 19 bases separated the two germline ends. CDR3 sequence: CASSQEPLGGGNYNEQFF. For the CDR3, the DNA is TGCGCCAGCAGCCAAGAGCCCCTAGGGGGGGGGAATTACAATGAGCAGTTCTTC.

V is TRBV27 and J is TRBJ2-7; TRBD1 agrees at 7 bases. V shed 0 bases, J shed 1 base, and the junction held 0 bases outside the gene matches. Germline V gives CDR1 MNHEY, CDR2 SMNVEV (reference sequence). The CDR3 is 14 amino acids. CDR3: CASSLSDRSYEQYF. The CDR3 DNA reads TGTGCCAGCAGTTTATCGGACAGGTCCTACGAGCAGTACTTC.

The chain couples TRBV11-3 to TRBJ2-2; 10 bases are a match to TRBD1. With V trimmed by 4 bases and J by 6 bases, 8 bases remained unmatched. The CDR3 is 16 amino acids. Germline CDR1 SGHNT, CDR2 YENEEA. CDR3 residues: CASSSGQGGRAGELFF. The CDR3 DNA reads as TGTGCCAGCAGCTCAGGACAGGGGGGTAGGGCCGGGGAGCTGTTTTTT.

This clone came up once. This chain links TRBV27 with TRBJ2-7; 7 nucleotides match TRBD1. Germline V gives CDR1 MNHEY, CDR2 SMNVEV (reference sequence). This CDR3 spans 16 amino acids. The ends lost 6 bases at V and 4 bases at J; junction bases unmatched: 15. The CDR3 region has the DNA TGTGCCAGCAGAAGCCTAGGGACAGCGGTTTTGTACGAGCAGTACTTC. It encodes CASRSLGTAVLYEQYF.

This chain links TRBV13 with TRBJ2-3; 10 nucleotides agree with TRBD2. V shed 3 bases and J 1 base; nucleotides not matched to a gene: 4. Germline values: CDR1 PRHDT, CDR2 FYEKMQ (reference sequence). The CDR3 loop spans 16 amino acids. The CDR3 DNA reads TGTGCCAGCAGCTTGAGTGGGACTAGCGGCACAGATACGCAGTATTTT. Its protein is CASSLSGTSGTDTQYF.

A single count supports this clone. The chain joins TRBV18 to TRBJ2-2, with TRBD2 matching 7 bases. V shed 3 bases, J shed 1 base, and the junction held 8 bases outside the gene matches. This CDR3 is 17 amino acids long. Germline-derived CDR1 and CDR2 are KGHSH and LQKENI. CDR3 nucleotides: TGTGCCAGCTCACCCCCGGGGCAGCGGGGGAACACCGGGGAGCTGTTTTTT. Residues: CASSPPGQRGNTGELFF.

V and J are TRBV6-5 and TRBJ2-1; D possibly corresponds to TRBD1 (5 bases). Germline V CDR1 and CDR2: MNHEY, SVGAGI. Trimming pared 2 bases from V and 9 bases from J, leaving 17 bases between. This CDR3 comprises 15 residues. The CDR3 DNA reads as TGTGCCAGCAGTTACGGGGCAGGGTTAATGGGTGAGCAGTTCTTC. Translated, it gives CASSYGAGLMGEQFF.

In DNA form, the CDR3 reads TGTGCCAGCAGCCGATGGAGAGGGGGGAATGAGGTGGTGAACACTGAAGCTTTCTTT. Residues: CASSRWRGGNEVVNTEAFF. The gene calls are TRBV14 and TRBJ1-1; possibly TRBD1 for D (6 bases). V lost 4 bases and J 0 bases, leaving 24 bases between the germline ends. The V gene's germline CDR1 is SGHDN and CDR2 FVKESK. The CDR3 runs to 19 residues.

V is TRBV5-1 and J is TRBJ1-2, with D possibly being TRBD1 (6 bases). V was trimmed by 0 bases and J by 4 bases, leaving 13 bases between them. CDR3 length: 15 amino acids. Germline V CDR1 and CDR2: SGHRS, YFSETQ. This chain's CDR3 is CASSLDTGTLYGYTF. The CDR3, as DNA: TGCGCCAGCAGCTTGGATACAGGGACCCTCTATGGCTACACCTTC.

This chain uses TRBV6-5 with TRBJ1-1; D may be TRBD1 (6 bases). This CDR3 contains 13 residues. Deletions cut 5 bases from V and 1 base from J, with 8 bases between. CDR1 and CDR2 (germline): MNHEY, SVGAGI. CDR3 sequence: CASSATGNTEAFF. Here the CDR3 DNA reads TGTGCCAGCAGTGCGACAGGGAACACTGAAGCTTTCTTT.

The chain carries TRBV6-6 and TRBJ1-5; D perhaps matches TRBD1 (5 bases). Trimming stripped 2 bases from V and 7 bases from J, with 12 bases between. CDR1 and CDR2 from the germline V gene are MNHNY and SVGAGI (reference sequence). CDR3 length: 14 residues. This CDR3 is CASSYARGEQPQHF. The CDR3 bases are TGTGCCAGCAGTTACGCCCGGGGGGAACAGCCCCAGCATTTT.

The V call is TRBV27, the J call TRBJ2-7, with D possibly TRBD2 on 5 matching bases. Germline-derived CDR1 and CDR2 are MNHEY and SMNVEV (reference sequence). V was cut by 0 bases and J by 6 bases, with 12 bases left in between. CDR3 size: 14 residues. The CDR3 spells CASSLSTGGVEQYF. In nucleotides, the CDR3 is TGTGCCAGCAGTTTATCAACTGGAGGAGTCGAGCAGTACTTC.

The chain couples TRBV7-9 to TRBJ1-1; TRBD1 agrees at 12 bases. The V gene's germline CDR1 is SEHNR and CDR2 FQNEAQ (reference sequence). Trimming removed 5 bases from V and 4 bases from J; junction bases left unmatched: 2. This CDR3 comprises 14 residues. The CDR3 nucleotides are TGTGCCAGCAGCCCGGGACAGGGGGCCACTGAAGCTTTCTTT. Protein: CASSPGQGATEAFF.